This TCR beta chain was profiled in a study of shared clonotypes between healthy human individuals. Produced via immunoSEQ multiplex PCR; TCRdb's table is partial and in-frame only. The sample has about 690,000 clones; around 91% are singletons. The V and J ends lost 4 bases and 1 base, in that order; junction bases with no gene match: 5. Germline-derived CDR1 and CDR2 are MGHDK and SYGVNS. This CDR3 is 15 amino acids long. The sample taken for sequencing was memory CD8+ T cells from PBMCs. Subset defined: CD45RO+ cells pooled with CCR7-negative TemRA cells. This TCR was sampled from a man aged 18 to 29 in good health. Some clones in this sample may be carry-over from other donors' samples. The V and J genes are TRBV25-1 and TRBJ1-1, with 8 bases fitting TRBD1. CDR3 DNA sequence: TGTGCCAGCAGTGGACTCGGACAGGGGAACACTGAAGCTTTCTTT. Protein: CASSGLGQGNTEAFF.